What follows are 7 T cell receptor beta chains derived from one specimen sequenced in a study of OX40 agonist ivuxolimab in advanced cancers. The table came from immunoSEQ multiplex PCR; TCRdb's copy has only in-frame clones and leaves some out. Counted here are 50,000 to 70,000 clones, about 91% occurring once; the ten biggest clones make up about 0.4%. Sequenced material: CD4+ or CD8+ T cells sorted from blood, taken in a trial of the OX40 agonist ivuxolimab. Receptors originate from an adult with an advanced solid tumor such as melanoma, head and neck, liver or kidney cancer.

This chain connects TRBV7-2 to TRBJ2-3; 10 bases line up with TRBD1. V lost 5 bases, J lost 1 base, and 3 bases stayed unmatched. CDR1 SGHTA and CDR2 FQGNSA come from the germline V gene. The CDR3 is 15 residues long. The CDR3 loop is CASSRDRGRTDTQYF. In DNA form, the CDR3 reads TGTGCCAGCAGCAGAGACAGGGGGCGCACAGATACGCAGTATTTT.

The rearrangement joins TRBV9 to TRBJ1-6, with TRBD1 matching 10 bases. There are 15 residues in the CDR3. Germline CDR1 is SGDLS and CDR2 is YYNGEE. V lost 3 bases, J lost 7 bases, and 4 bases stayed unmatched. The DNA of the CDR3 is TGTGCCAGCAGCGGGGGACAGGGGACGAATTCACCCCTCCACTTT. Amino acids: CASSGGQGTNSPLHF.

The gene calls are TRBV6-1 and TRBJ2-7; 8 bases agree with TRBD1. V trimming: 4 bases; J trimming: 6 bases; junction bases outside the gene matches: 8. CDR1 MNHNS and CDR2 SASEGT come from the germline V gene. This CDR3 has 14 residues. Here the CDR3 reads CASSARDRSSEQYF. The CDR3 coding sequence is TGTGCCAGCAGTGCCCGGGACAGGTCGTCCGAGCAGTACTTC.

This clone has a handful of counts. The chain couples TRBV5-4 to TRBJ1-3; 7 bases are shared with TRBD1. V gave up 4 bases and J gave up 3 bases; unmatched junction bases: 4. In germline, CDR1 is SGHNT, CDR2 YYREEE (reference sequence). CDR3 length: 14 amino acids. The CDR3 is CASSNRGSGNTIYF. The CDR3, as DNA: TGTGCCAGCAGCAACAGGGGAAGTGGAAACACCATATATTTT.

This clone was seen once. CDR3 coding DNA: TGCACCAGCAGCCAAGCGGAGGGAGAGGCGAACACTGAAGCTTTCTTT. Its translation: CTSSQAEGEANTEAFF. The gene calls are TRBV1 and TRBJ1-1. TRBV1 corresponds to a pseudogene. This CDR3 spans 16 amino acids.

CDR3 in amino acids: CASRRRPGQGANEQYF. The CDR3 DNA reads as TGTGCCAGTAGAAGGAGGCCGGGACAGGGGGCCAACGAGCAGTACTTC. The chain carries TRBV19 and TRBJ2-7; 12 positions agree with TRBD1. V was clipped by 6 bases and J by 5 bases; unmatched bases: 11. The V gene's germline CDR1 is LNHDA and CDR2 SQIVND (reference sequence). The CDR3 is 16 amino acids.

This clone has just one count. This chain uses TRBV2 with TRBJ1-5; TRBD1 matches at 7 bases. V lost 5 bases, J lost 2 bases, and 9 bases stayed unmatched. Germline lookup yields CDR1 SNHLY and CDR2 FYNNEI. The CDR3 is made up of 16 amino acids. The CDR3 DNA reads as TGTGCCAGCAGTCCCAACAGGGGATTCGGCAATCAGCCCCAGCATTTT. Its translation is CASSPNRGFGNQPQHF.